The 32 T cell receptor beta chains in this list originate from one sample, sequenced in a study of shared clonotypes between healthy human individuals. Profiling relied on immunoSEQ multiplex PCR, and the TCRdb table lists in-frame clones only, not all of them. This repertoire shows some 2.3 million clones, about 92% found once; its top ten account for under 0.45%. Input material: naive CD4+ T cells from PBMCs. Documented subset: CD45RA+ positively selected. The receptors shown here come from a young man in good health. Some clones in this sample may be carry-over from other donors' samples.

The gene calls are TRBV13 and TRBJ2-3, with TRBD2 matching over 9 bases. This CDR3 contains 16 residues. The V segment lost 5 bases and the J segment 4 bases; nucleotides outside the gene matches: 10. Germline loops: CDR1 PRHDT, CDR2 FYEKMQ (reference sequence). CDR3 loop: CASSPGKREEPDTQYF. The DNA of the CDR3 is TGTGCCAGCAGCCCGGGGAAGCGGGAGGAACCAGATACGCAGTATTTT.

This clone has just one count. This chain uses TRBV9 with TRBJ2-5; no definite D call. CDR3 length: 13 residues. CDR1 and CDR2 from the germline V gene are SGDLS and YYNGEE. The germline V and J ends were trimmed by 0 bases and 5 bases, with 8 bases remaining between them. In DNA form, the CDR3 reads TGTGCCAGCAGCGTAGATCATGGGGAGACCCAGTACTTC. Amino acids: CASSVDHGETQYF.

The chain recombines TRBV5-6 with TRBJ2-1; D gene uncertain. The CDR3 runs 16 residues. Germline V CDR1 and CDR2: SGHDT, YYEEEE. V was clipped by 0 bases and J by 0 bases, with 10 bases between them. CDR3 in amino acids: CASSLGLFNSYNEQFF. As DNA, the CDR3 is TGTGCCAGCAGCTTGGGACTTTTTAACTCCTACAATGAGCAGTTCTTC.

As DNA, the CDR3 is TGCGCCAGCAGGTTAAACTACGAGCAGTACTTC. Its protein product is CASRLNYEQYF. This chain joins TRBV5-1 and TRBJ2-7; D unclear. This CDR3 region has 11 residues. V was pared by 5 bases and J by 3 bases, with 6 bases between. Germline-derived CDR1 and CDR2 are SGHRS and YFSETQ.

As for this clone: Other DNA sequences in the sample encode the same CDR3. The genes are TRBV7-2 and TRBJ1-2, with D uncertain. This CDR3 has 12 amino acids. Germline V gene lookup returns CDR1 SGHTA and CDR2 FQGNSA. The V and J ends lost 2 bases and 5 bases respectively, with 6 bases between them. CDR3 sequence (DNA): TGTGCCAGCAGCTTACAAATTTATGGCTACACCTTC. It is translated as CASSLQIYGYTF.

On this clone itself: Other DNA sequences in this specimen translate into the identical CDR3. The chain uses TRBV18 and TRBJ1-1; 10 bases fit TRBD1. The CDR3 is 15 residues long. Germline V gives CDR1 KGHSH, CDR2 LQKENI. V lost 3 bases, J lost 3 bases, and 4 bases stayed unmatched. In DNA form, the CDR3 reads TGTGCCAGCTCACCGAGACAGGGGGCGGACACTGAAGCTTTCTTT. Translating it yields CASSPRQGADTEAFF.

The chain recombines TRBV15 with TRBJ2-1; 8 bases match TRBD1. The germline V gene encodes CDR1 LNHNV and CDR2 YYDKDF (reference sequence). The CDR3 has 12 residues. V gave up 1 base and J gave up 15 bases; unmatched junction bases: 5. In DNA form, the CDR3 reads TGTGCCACCAGCAGAGGCAGGGGGCTCGGGTTCTTC. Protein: CATSRGRGLGFF.

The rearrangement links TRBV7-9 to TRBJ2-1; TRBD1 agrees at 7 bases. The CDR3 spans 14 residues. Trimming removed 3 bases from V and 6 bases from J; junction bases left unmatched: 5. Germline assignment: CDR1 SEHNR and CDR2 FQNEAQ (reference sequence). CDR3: CASSFGQARNEQFF. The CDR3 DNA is TGTGCCAGCAGCTTTGGACAGGCCCGCAATGAGCAGTTCTTC.

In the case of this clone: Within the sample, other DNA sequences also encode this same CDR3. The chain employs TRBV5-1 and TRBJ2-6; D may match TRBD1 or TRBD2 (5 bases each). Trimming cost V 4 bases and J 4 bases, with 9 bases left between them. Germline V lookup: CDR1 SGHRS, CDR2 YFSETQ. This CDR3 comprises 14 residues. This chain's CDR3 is CASSEGSGANVLTF. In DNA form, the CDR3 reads TGCGCCAGCAGCGAGGGGTCCGGGGCCAACGTCCTGACTTTC.

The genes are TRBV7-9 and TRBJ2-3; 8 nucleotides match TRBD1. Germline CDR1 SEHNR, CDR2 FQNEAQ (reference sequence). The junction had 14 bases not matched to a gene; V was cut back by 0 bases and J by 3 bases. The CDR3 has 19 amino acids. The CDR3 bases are TGTGCCAGCAGCTTAGCTTTCGCCAGGGGGCCGATGTATACAGATACGCAGTATTTT. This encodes CASSLAFARGPMYTDTQYF. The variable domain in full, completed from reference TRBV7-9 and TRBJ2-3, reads DTGVSQNPRHKITKRGQNVTFRCDPISEHNRLYWYRQTLGQGPEFLTYFQNEAQLEKSRLLSDRFSAERPKGSFSTLEIQRTEQGDSAMYLCASSLAFARGPMYTDTQYFGPGTRLTVL.

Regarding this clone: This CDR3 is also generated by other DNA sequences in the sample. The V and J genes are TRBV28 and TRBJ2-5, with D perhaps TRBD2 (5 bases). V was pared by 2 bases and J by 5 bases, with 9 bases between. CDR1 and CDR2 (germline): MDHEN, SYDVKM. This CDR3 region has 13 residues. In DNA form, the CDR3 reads TGTGCCAGCAGTTTAGGAGGACGGGAGACCCAGTACTTC. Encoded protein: CASSLGGRETQYF.

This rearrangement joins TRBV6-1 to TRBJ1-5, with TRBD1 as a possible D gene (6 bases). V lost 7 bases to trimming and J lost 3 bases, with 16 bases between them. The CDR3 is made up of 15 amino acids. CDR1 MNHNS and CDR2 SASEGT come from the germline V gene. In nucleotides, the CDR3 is TGTGCCAGCATTGTTCGGGACAACAACAATCAGCCCCAGCATTTT. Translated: CASIVRDNNNQPQHF.

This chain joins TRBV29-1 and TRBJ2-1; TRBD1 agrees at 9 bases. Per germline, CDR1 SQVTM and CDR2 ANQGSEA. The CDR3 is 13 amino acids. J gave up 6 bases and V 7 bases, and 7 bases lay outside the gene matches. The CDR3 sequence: CSATGQGTNEQFF. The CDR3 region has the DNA TGCAGCGCTACGGGACAGGGTACCAATGAGCAGTTCTTC.

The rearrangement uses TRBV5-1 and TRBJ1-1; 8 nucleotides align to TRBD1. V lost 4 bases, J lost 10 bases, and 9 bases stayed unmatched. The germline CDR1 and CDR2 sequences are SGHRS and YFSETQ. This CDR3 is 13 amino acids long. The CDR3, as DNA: TGCGCCAGCAGCCCCGACCCGACAGGGGTAGCTTTCTTT. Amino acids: CASSPDPTGVAFF.

CDR3 protein: CAWSVYGSSYNEQFF. The CDR3 DNA follows: TGTGCCTGGAGTGTTTATGGGAGCTCCTACAATGAGCAGTTCTTC. The J gene is TRBJ2-1, the V gene TRBV30, with D perhaps matching TRBD2 (5 bases). Trimming took off 0 bases at V and 0 bases at J, with 9 bases between the two ends. Germline V gene sequence: CDR1 GTSNPN, CDR2 SVGIG (reference sequence). The length of the CDR3 is 15 residues.

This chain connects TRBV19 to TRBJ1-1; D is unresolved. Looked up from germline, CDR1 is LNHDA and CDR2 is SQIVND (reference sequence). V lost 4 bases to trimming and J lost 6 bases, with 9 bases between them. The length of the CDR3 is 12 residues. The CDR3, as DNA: TGTGCCAGTAGTAGGGGAGCTGCTGAAGCTTTCTTT. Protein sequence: CASSRGAAEAFF.

CDR3 nucleotide sequence: TGTGCCAGCAAGGGACAGGGGGCGTATGGCTACACCTTC. Translating gives CASKGQGAYGYTF. The rearrangement links TRBV25-1 to TRBJ1-2; the match to TRBD1 covers 12 bases. The CDR3 consists of 13 residues. The germline gives CDR1 MGHDK, CDR2 SYGVNS. The ends lost 7 bases at V and 5 bases at J; junction bases unmatched: 2.

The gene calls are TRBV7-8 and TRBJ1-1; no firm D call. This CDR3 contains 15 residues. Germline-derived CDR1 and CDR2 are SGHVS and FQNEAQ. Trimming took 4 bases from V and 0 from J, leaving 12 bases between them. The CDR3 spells CASSSRLDLNTEAFF. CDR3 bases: TGTGCCAGCAGCTCGAGACTGGACTTGAACACTGAAGCTTTCTTT.

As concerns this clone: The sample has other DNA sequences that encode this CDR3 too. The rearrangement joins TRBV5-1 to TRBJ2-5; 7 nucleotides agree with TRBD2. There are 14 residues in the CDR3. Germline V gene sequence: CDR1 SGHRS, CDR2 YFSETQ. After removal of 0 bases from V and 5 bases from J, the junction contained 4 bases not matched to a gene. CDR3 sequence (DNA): TGCGCCAGCAGCTTGGCGTACGGGGGGGAGACCCAGTACTTC. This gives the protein CASSLAYGGETQYF.

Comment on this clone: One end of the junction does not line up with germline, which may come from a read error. The CDR3 coding sequence is TGTGTCAGCACTCCCCCCCCTCAGGCCCGCTTTATGAACACTGAAGCTTTCTTT. Its protein product is CVSTPPPQARFMNTEAFF. The chain combines TRBV28 with TRBJ1-1; D gene unclear. Germline assignment: CDR1 MDHEN and CDR2 SYDVKM. The CDR3 is 18 amino acids.

CDR3 region: CASQGAGTEAFF. In nucleotides, the CDR3 is TGTGCCAGCCAGGGGGCCGGCACTGAAGCTTTCTTT. V usage is TRBV6-6 and J usage is TRBJ1-1, with 8 nucleotides matching TRBD1. The CDR3 totals 12 residues. The V gene end was trimmed by 8 bases and the J gene end by 4 bases; junction bases not matched to a gene: 3. The germline gives CDR1 MNHNY, CDR2 SVGAGI (reference sequence).

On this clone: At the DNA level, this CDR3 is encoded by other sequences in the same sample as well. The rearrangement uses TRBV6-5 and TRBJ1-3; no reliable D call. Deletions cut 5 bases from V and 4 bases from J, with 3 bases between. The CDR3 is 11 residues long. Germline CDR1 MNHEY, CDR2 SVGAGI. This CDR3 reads CASSRGNTIYF. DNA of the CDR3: TGTGCCAGCAGTCGCGGAAACACCATATATTTT.

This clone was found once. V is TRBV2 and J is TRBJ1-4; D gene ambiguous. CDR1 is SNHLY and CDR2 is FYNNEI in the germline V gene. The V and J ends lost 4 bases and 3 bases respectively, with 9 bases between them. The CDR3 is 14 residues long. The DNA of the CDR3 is TGTGCCAGCAGTGTTACAGAACCTAATGAAAAACTGTTTTTT. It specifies CASSVTEPNEKLFF.

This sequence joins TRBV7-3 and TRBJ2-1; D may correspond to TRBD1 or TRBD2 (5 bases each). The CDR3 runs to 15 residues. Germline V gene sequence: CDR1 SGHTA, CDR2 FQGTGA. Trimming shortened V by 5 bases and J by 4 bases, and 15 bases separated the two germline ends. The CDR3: CASSARDGVYNEQFF. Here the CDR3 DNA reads TGTGCCAGCAGCGCCCGGGACGGAGTTTACAATGAGCAGTTCTTC.

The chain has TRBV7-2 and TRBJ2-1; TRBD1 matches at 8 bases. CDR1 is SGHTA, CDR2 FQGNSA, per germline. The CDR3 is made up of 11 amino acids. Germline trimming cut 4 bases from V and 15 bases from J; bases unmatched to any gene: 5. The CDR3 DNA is TGTGCCAGCAGCTCAACCGGGACAGGGTTCTTC. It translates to CASSSTGTGFF.

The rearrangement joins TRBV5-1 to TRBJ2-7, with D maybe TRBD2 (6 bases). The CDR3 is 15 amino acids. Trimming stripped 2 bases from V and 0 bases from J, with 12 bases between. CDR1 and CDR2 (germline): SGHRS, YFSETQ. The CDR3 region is CASSLNVGGSYEQYF. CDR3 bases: TGCGCCAGCAGCTTAAATGTGGGGGGCTCCTACGAGCAGTACTTC.

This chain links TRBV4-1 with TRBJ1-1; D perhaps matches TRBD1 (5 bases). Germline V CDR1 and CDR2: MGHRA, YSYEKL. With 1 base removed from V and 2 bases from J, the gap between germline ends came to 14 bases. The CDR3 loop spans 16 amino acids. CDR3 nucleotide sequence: TGCGCCAGCAGCCAAGTGGGGCGGGGACGAAACACTGAAGCTTTCTTT. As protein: CASSQVGRGRNTEAFF.

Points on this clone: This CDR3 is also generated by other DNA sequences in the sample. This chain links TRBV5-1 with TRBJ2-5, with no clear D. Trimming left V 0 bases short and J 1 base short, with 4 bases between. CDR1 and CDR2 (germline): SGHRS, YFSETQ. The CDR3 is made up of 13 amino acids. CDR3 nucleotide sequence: TGCGCCAGCAGCTTGGCGGTCCAAGAGACCCAGTACTTC. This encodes CASSLAVQETQYF.

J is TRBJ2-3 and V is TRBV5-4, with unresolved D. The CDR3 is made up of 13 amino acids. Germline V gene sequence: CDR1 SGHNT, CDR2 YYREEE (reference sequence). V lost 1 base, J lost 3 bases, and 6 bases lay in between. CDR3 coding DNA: TGTGCCAGCAGCTTGTGGCAGACAGATACGCAGTATTTT. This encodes CASSLWQTDTQYF.

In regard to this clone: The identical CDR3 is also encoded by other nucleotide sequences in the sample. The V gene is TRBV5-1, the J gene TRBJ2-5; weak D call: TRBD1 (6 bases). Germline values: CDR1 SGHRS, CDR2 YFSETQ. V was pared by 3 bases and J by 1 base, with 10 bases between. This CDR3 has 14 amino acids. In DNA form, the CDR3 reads TGCGCCAGCAGCTCCGGACAGCTCCAAGAGACCCAGTACTTC. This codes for CASSSGQLQETQYF.

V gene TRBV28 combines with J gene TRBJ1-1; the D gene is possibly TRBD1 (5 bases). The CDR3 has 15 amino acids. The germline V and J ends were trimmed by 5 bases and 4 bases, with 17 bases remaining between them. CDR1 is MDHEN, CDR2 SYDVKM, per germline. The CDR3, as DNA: TGTGCCAGCAGTCCGCCGGGGACGGTCCGCACTGAAGCTTTCTTT. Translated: CASSPPGTVRTEAFF.

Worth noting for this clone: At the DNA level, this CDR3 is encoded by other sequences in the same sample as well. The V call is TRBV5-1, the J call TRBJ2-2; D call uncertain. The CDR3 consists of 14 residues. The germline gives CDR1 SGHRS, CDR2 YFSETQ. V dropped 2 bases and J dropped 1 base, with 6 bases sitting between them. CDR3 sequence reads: CASSFGGNTGELFF. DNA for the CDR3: TGCGCCAGCAGCTTTGGCGGGAACACCGGGGAGCTGTTTTTT.